Listed below are T cell receptor beta chains from one sample, sequenced in a study of blood T cell repertoires in COVID-19. Assay: immunoSEQ multiplex PCR; the TCRdb copy retains only in-frame clones and omits some. The data contain a few hundred thousand clones, 80% to 90% of them singletons. The specimen sequenced was PBMCs or T cells enriched from blood (not recorded which). These receptors originate from a man aged 30 to 45 who had recovered from COVID-19. Both conserved end residues are part of each CDR3. Fields, in order: clone size, V gene, J gene, D gene, CDR3 length, CDR3 DNA, CDR3 protein. D genes are given only for firm matches. Only some rows state a clone size, as once, few, many or a class for expanded clones.

>.|TRBV13|TRBJ1-1|.|14
TGTGCCAGCAGCTTAGGGCAGGGGAACACTGAAGCTTTCTTT
CASSLGQGNTEAFF
>once|TRBV6-4|TRBJ1-5|TRBD1|14
TGTGCCAGCAGCGCAGGGGGGTCCAATCAGCCCCAGCATTTT
CASSAGGSNQPQHF
>.|TRBV7-2|TRBJ2-2|.|13
TGTGCCAGCAGTCTCACTAGTACCGGGGAGCTGTTTTTT
CASSLTSTGELFF
>.|TRBV6-6|TRBJ1-2|TRBD1|16
TGTGCCAGCAGTTACTCCGGGGACAGGGTAGGACTAGGCTACACCTTC
CASSYSGDRVGLGYTF
>.|TRBV18|TRBJ1-2|.|13
TGTGCCAGCTCACCACTGACAGATAATGGCTACACCTTC
CASSPLTDNGYTF
>.|TRBV10-1|TRBJ2-2|TRBD2|17
TGCGCCAGCAGTGAAAAAAGCGGGGGGCCAAACACCGGGGAGCTGTTTTTT
CASSEKSGGPNTGELFF
>.|TRBV24-1|TRBJ1-1|TRBD1|13
TGTGCCACCAGTGAGGGACAGGTCTCCGAAGCTTTCTTT
CATSEGQVSEAFF
>few|TRBV7-2|TRBJ2-2|.|16
TGTGCCAGCAGCTTAACAGGGTTTGCCAACACCGGGGAGCTGTTTTTT
CASSLTGFANTGELFF
>once|TRBV19|TRBJ2-2|TRBD1|18
TGTGCCAGTACCGAATATCGAGGAACAGGGGCTTACACCGGGGAGCTGTTTTTT
CASTEYRGTGAYTGELFF
>.|TRBV3-1/TRBV3-2|TRBJ2-2|.|17
TGTGCCAGCAGCCAAGTGGCGGGGGCCACGAACACCGGGGAGCTGTTTTTT
CASSQVAGATNTGELFF
>.|TRBV28|TRBJ2-6|.|15
TGTGCCAGCAGTTTAGCCAGGGCTGGGGCCAACGTCCTGACTTTC
CASSLARAGANVLTF
>.|TRBV29-1|TRBJ2-1|.|13
TGCAGCGTTCCCCAAAGGAGATACAATGAGCAGTTCTTC
CSVPQRRYNEQFF
>once|TRBV12-2|TRBJ1-2|.|15
TGTGCAAGTCGCTTACTCCGGGTTCCTATTAGTGGCTACACCTTC
CASRLLRVPISGYTF
>.|TRBV24-1|TRBJ2-3|.|13
TGTGCCACCAGTAACAGGGGCACAGATACGCAGTATTTT
CATSNRGTDTQYF
>once|TRBV3-1/TRBV3-2|TRBJ2-5|TRBD1|16
TGTGCCAGCAGCCAAGATCCGACAGGGAGACAAGAGACCCAGTACTTC
CASSQDPTGRQETQYF
>.|TRBV2|TRBJ2-1|.|11
TGTGCCAGCTCAGCAGGTCATGAGCAGTTCTTC
CASSAGHEQFF
>many|TRBV29-1|TRBJ2-3|TRBD2|14
TGCAGCGTTGCAGGACTAGCGGGGTTAGATACGCAGTATTTT
CSVAGLAGLDTQYF
>.|TRBV3-1/TRBV3-2|TRBJ1-5|.|14
TGTGCCAGCAGCCAAGGCAGGGGAAACCAGCCCCAGCATTTT
CASSQGRGNQPQHF
>.|TRBV19|TRBJ2-7|.|14
TGTGCCACCAAGGAGGACGTTTCGGCCTACGAGCAGTACTTC
CATKEDVSAYEQYF
>.|TRBV14|TRBJ2-7|TRBD1|16
TGTGCCAGCAGCCAAGGGAGGACAGGGCGCCTTGGCGAGCAGTACTTC
CASSQGRTGRLGEQYF
>.|TRBV5-1|TRBJ2-6|.|15
TGCGCCAGCAGCGACGACAGGCTCGGGGCCAACGTCCTGACTTTC
CASSDDRLGANVLTF
>.|TRBV18|TRBJ1-2|.|18
TGTGCCAGCTCACCAATTCTAGGGGATCACTTCCTAAACTATGGCTACACCTTC
CASSPILGDHFLNYGYTF
>.|TRBV29-1|TRBJ1-5|.|13
TGCAGCGTTGGGAGCGGTGTAAATCAGCCCCAGCATTTT
CSVGSGVNQPQHF
>.|TRBV6-2/TRBV6-3|TRBJ1-5|.|15
TGTGCCAGCAGTTACTCCACGGGTGCCTATCAGCCCCAGCATTTT
CASSYSTGAYQPQHF
>.|TRBV7-9|TRBJ2-7|.|15
TGTGCCAGCAGTCCGCGCGGCCTGAGCTCCTACGAGCAGTACTTC
CASSPRGLSSYEQYF
>.|TRBV5-5|TRBJ1-2|.|14
TGTGCCAGCAGCTCGAAAGCAGCGAACTATGGCTACACCTTC
CASSSKAANYGYTF
>.|TRBV6-4|TRBJ2-1|TRBD2|15
TGTGCCAGCAGTGAGCGGGGGGGCTCCTACAATGAGCAGTTCTTC
CASSERGGSYNEQFF
>.|TRBV21-1|TRBJ1-2|.|15
TGTGCCAGCAGCAAGGGACAGGGGATCCACTATGGCTACACCTTC
CASSKGQGIHYGYTF
>few|TRBV6-1|TRBJ2-5|TRBD1|15
TGTGCCAGCAGTGAAGCGGGGACAGGGCAAGAGACCCAGTACTTC
CASSEAGTGQETQYF
>.|TRBV5-1|TRBJ2-3|.|15
TGCGCCAGCAGGGCTAGCGGTACAGCGACAGGTACGCAGTATTTT
CASRASGTATGTQYF
>once|TRBV6-2/TRBV6-3|TRBJ1-6|.|16
TGTGCCAGCAGTTACTCAGGTGGGCAGATCAATTCACCCCTCCACTTT
CASSYSGGQINSPLHF
>few|TRBV7-7|TRBJ2-5|TRBD2|16
TGTGCTAGCAGCTTGGGACGCCTTGTGGGGGGGGAGACCCAGTACTTC
CASSLGRLVGGETQYF
>.|TRBV19|TRBJ1-1|TRBD1|15
TGTGCCAGTAGTTCACAAGACAGGGGAGCCACTGAAGCTTTCTTT
CASSSQDRGATEAFF
>.|TRBV5-1|TRBJ1-2|TRBD1|16
TGCGCCAGCAGCTTGGGGGGACAGCTAGATTCCTATGGCTACACCTTC
CASSLGGQLDSYGYTF
>once|TRBV18|TRBJ2-6|.|17
TGTGCCAGCTCCGGGAGTATGGCCTTCTCTGGGGCCAACGTCCTGACTTTC
CASSGSMAFSGANVLTF
>.|TRBV2|TRBJ2-1|TRBD1|13
TGTGCCAGCGCTCGGGACAGGAAGAATGAGCAGTTCTTC
CASARDRKNEQFF
>.|TRBV5-1|TRBJ2-7|.|14
TGCGCCAGCAGCTTGGGGGGACTTAACTACGAGCAGTACTTC
CASSLGGLNYEQYF
>.|TRBV7-8|TRBJ2-7|.|12
TGTGCCAGCAGCTTAGTATTTTACGAGCAGTACTTC
CASSLVFYEQYF
>.|TRBV11-1|TRBJ2-4|.|14
TGTGCCAGCAGCTTGAGAATAGCCAAAAACATTCAGTACTTC
CASSLRIAKNIQYF
>.|TRBV7-2|TRBJ1-5|TRBD1|16
TGTGCCAGCAGCTTAGTTGGACAGGGGGCAAGGGAGCCCCAGCATTTT
CASSLVGQGAREPQHF
>.|TRBV20-1|TRBJ1-2|.|12
TGCAGTGCTAGTGCGAGGGCCTATGGCTACACCTTC
CSASARAYGYTF
>.|TRBV4-1|TRBJ1-5|.|15
TGCGCCAGCAGCCAAGATGCGCAGGGTTGGCAGCCCCAGCATTTT
CASSQDAQGWQPQHF
>.|TRBV19|TRBJ2-3|TRBD1|16
TGTGCCAGTAGTCGTCTACCGGGACAGGGCACAGATACGCAGTATTTT
CASSRLPGQGTDTQYF
>.|TRBV4-1|TRBJ2-5|.|18
TGCGCCAGCAGCCAAGATTGGGGGGGGCGGCCCGATCGTCGGACCCAGTACTTC
CASSQDWGGRPDRRTQYF
>.|TRBV5-1|TRBJ2-7|.|13
TGCGCCAGCAGCTTGGTCAACCCGGGGGAGCAGTACTTC
CASSLVNPGEQYF
>.|TRBV6-5|TRBJ2-7|TRBD1|14
TGTGCCAGTTGGAGGGACAGGGGGCAACACGAGCAGTACTTC
CASWRDRGQHEQYF
>.|TRBV7-2|TRBJ1-6|.|15
TGTGCCAGCAGCTTGGACAGCCACTATAATTCACCCCTCCACTTT
CASSLDSHYNSPLHF